The rows below give T cell receptor beta chains drawn from one sample of a study of T-cell reconstitution after alpha-beta-depleted transplantation in children. Via MiXCR, TCRdb re-called the PCR reads, giving one row per CDR3 protein. The sample shows 600,000 to 700,000 distinct CDR3 sequences, around 12% of them seen only once. The sequencing here drew on PBMCs, taken before TCRalphabeta/CD19-depleted stem cell transplant. The receptor source for this set is a girl aged 2 to 9 with congenital amegakaryocytic thrombocytopenia, due to receive a stem cell transplant. The CDR3 runs from the conserved cysteine through the conserved F or W. Fields, in order: J gene, V gene, CDR3 protein.

TRBJ2-3 | TRBV20-1 | CSASGSGTDTQYF
TRBJ2-3 | TRBV10-1 | CASSEDTREGRTDTQYF
TRBJ2-7 | TRBV20-1 | CSAGDRVALRSYEQYF
TRBJ1-4 | TRBV5-1 | CASGGDGEKLFF
TRBJ2-7 | TRBV15 | CATSRGGTGSYEQYF
TRBJ2-1 | TRBV27 | CASSSGTSGDNEQFF
TRBJ1-1 | TRBV5-1 | CASSLGRGVMNTEAFF
TRBJ2-2 | TRBV5-1 | CASSLAAGRRNTGELFF
TRBJ2-1 | TRBV7-8 | CASSSTQTLAGVGYNEQFF
TRBJ2-1 | TRBV7-9 | CASSLGQGVKYNEQFF
TRBJ1-1 | TRBV29-1 | CSVGGGNTEAFF
TRBJ2-1 | TRBV20-1 | CSARDPPGDNEQFF
TRBJ2-7 | TRBV5-1 | CASSLAVISYEQYF
TRBJ2-7 | TRBV27 | CASSPGTETYEQYF
TRBJ1-3 | TRBV4-1 | CASSQATAGSTIYF
TRBJ1-4 | TRBV15 | CATSRGQHLFGPPWELFF
TRBJ2-3 | TRBV19 | CASSTYGTDTQYF
TRBJ2-2 | TRBV5-1 | CASEGANPNTGELFF
TRBJ1-1 | TRBV3-1 | CASSSRGLNTEAFF
TRBJ1-5 | TRBV6-5 | CASSYSFMFNQPQHF
TRBJ2-3 | TRBV5-1 | CASSLAYELSTGTDTQYF
TRBJ1-2 | TRBV20-1 | CSAGDRGNYGYTF
TRBJ2-7 | TRBV5-1 | CASSGLAAFGEQYF
TRBJ2-3 | TRBV12-3/TRBV12-4 | CASSKVGTGRDTQYF
TRBJ2-5 | TRBV14 | CASSPKQTGQETQYF
TRBJ2-1 | TRBV7-9 | CASSPVNEQFF
TRBJ2-1 | TRBV12-3/TRBV12-4 | CASSHVGPGDEQFF
TRBJ2-3 | TRBV7-9 | CASSLIPPSVDTQYF
TRBJ2-2 | TRBV6-5 | CASSYDGAGELFF
TRBJ2-7 | TRBV7-9 | CASSLVLSYEQYF
TRBJ2-3 | TRBV7-9 | CASSYERDSDTQYF
TRBJ2-2 | TRBV7-6 | CASSLGPYRTHTGELFF
TRBJ2-1 | TRBV20-1 | CSARETGLVSSYNEQFF
TRBJ2-1 | TRBV20-1 | CSAREGLAGAVEPPYNEQFF
TRBJ2-1 | TRBV29-1 | CSISGTGGENEQFF
TRBJ1-1 | TRBV7-9 | CASSLEAENTEAFF
TRBJ1-2 | TRBV6-1 | CASLKPGTENYGYTF